A single sample is the source of the 15 T cell receptor beta chains below, sequenced in a study of Ad26.COV2.S vaccination and SARS-CoV-2 variants. Libraries were prepared by immunoSEQ multiplex PCR; TCRdb keeps only in-frame clonotypes and omits some of them. Among roughly 400,000 clones listed, around 92% were seen once. Indicated treatment: roughly 20 received Ad26.COV2.S at low or high dose, single or two shots; roughly 5 received placebo; per-sample allocation not given. Day 63 after the first injection of vaccine or placebo was the sampling time. Sequences were derived from peripheral blood, sampled in a trial of Ad26.COV2.S vaccine versus placebo. The receptors originated from a person aged 18-65 years who received the Ad26.COV2.S COVID-19 vaccine or a placebo.

V is TRBV5-1 and J is TRBJ1-4; D may be TRBD1 (5 bases). The V and J ends lost 0 bases and 5 bases respectively, with 11 bases between them. The CDR3 has 15 residues. Germline values: CDR1 SGHRS, CDR2 YFSETQ. The CDR3 sequence: CASSLAGGVNEKLFF. CDR3 bases: TGCGCCAGCAGCTTGGCCGGGGGAGTCAATGAAAAACTGTTTTTT.

The chain's CDR3 is CASSQEGGHFEAFF. The CDR3 DNA reads as TGCGCCAGCAGCCAAGAAGGGGGGCACTTTGAAGCTTTCTTT. J is TRBJ1-1 and V is TRBV4-3; a weak D match, TRBD1 (6 bases). The CDR3 spans 14 residues. Trimming left V 0 bases short and J 7 bases short, with 12 bases between. Per the germline V gene, CDR1 is LGHNA and CDR2 is YSLEER.

Remarks on this clone: Other DNA sequences within the sample encode an identical CDR3. The V gene is TRBV19, the J gene TRBJ1-4; D unclear. V was clipped by 5 bases and J by 8 bases, with 12 bases between them. CDR1 LNHDA and CDR2 SQIVND come from the germline V gene (reference sequence). This CDR3 is built from 13 residues. The chain's CDR3 is CASSQKTPEKLFF. The CDR3, as DNA: TGTGCCAGTAGTCAGAAGACCCCAGAAAAACTGTTTTTT. Supplemented by reference TRBV19 and TRBJ1-4, the full variable domain reads DGGITQSPKYLFRKEGQNVTLSCEQNLNHDAMYWYRQDPGQGLRLIYYSQIVNDFQKGDIAEGYSVSREKKESFPLTVTSAQKNPTAFYLCASSQKTPEKLFFGSGTQLSVL.

V gene TRBV19 combines with J gene TRBJ2-3, with a possible D match to TRBD2 (6 bases). This CDR3 region has 13 residues. Germline loops: CDR1 LNHDA, CDR2 SQIVND (reference sequence). The V end was cut by 4 bases, the J end by 4 bases, with 9 bases between. CDR3: CASSRGLADTQYF. CDR3 bases: TGTGCCAGTAGTAGGGGACTGGCAGATACGCAGTATTTT.

J is TRBJ1-2 and V is TRBV7-9; D uncertain. Germline-derived CDR1 and CDR2 are SEHNR and FQNEAQ (reference sequence). CDR3 length equals 14 residues. Between the trimmed V and J ends, which lost 5 bases and 3 bases, there was a span of 13 bases. The CDR3 DNA sequence: TGTGCCAGCAGCCTAGGGCCGACGCACTATGGCTACACCTTC. Translated: CASSLGPTHYGYTF.

This chain joins TRBV10-3 and TRBJ2-5; D is possibly TRBD1 (6 bases). V was shortened by 6 bases and J by 7 bases, with 21 bases between the two germline ends. This CDR3 is built from 15 residues. Per germline, CDR1 ENHRY and CDR2 SYGVKD. The DNA for the CDR3 is TGTGCCATCAGACCGACCGGGACAACTTTGGGGACCCAGTACTTC. This gives the protein CAIRPTGTTLGTQYF.

The V and J genes are TRBV5-4 and TRBJ1-6, with TRBD1 as a possible D gene (6 bases). This CDR3 region has 14 residues. V lost 1 base to trimming and J lost 8 bases, with 10 bases between them. Germline V CDR1 and CDR2: SGHNT, YYREEE (reference sequence). The CDR3 sequence: CASSLWGADSPLHF. For the CDR3, the DNA is TGTGCCAGCAGCTTGTGGGGGGCGGATTCACCCCTCCACTTT.

The chain joins TRBV7-8 to TRBJ2-5; D perhaps matches TRBD2 (5 bases). This CDR3 spans 14 amino acids. Trimming removed 5 bases from V and 3 bases from J, with 13 bases in between. The V gene's germline CDR1 is SGHVS and CDR2 FQNEAQ. The CDR3 DNA follows: TGTGCCAGCAGCCCCCCCACGCGGGAAGAGACCCAGTACTTC. This codes for CASSPPTREETQYF.

V gene TRBV28 combines with J gene TRBJ1-2; tentative D call: TRBD1 (6 bases). Trimming cost V 0 bases and J 5 bases, with 13 bases left between them. Germline values: CDR1 MDHEN, CDR2 SYDVKM. This CDR3 is 15 amino acids long. CDR3 sequence (DNA): TGTGCCAGCAGTTTATGGATACAGGGCGGGTATGGCTACACCTTC. This gives the protein CASSLWIQGGYGYTF.

V is TRBV7-9 and J is TRBJ2-5; 8 nucleotides align to TRBD2. This CDR3 region has 15 residues. V dropped 1 base and J dropped 5; count of bases not matched to a gene: 6. Germline V CDR1 and CDR2: SEHNR, FQNEAQ (reference sequence). DNA of the CDR3: TGTGCCAGCAGCTTAGGGCGGGGGGCACGGGAGACCCAGTACTTC. Translation gives CASSLGRGARETQYF.

This clone was detected a few times. This chain's CDR3 is CASSSTAGYEQYF. The CDR3 DNA reads as TGTGCCAGCAGCTCGACAGCCGGCTACGAGCAGTACTTC. This chain joins TRBV5-4 and TRBJ2-7, with D perhaps TRBD1 (5 bases). Germline CDR1 and CDR2: SGHNT and YYREEE (reference sequence). The CDR3 covers 13 residues. V was shortened by 3 bases and J by 3 bases, with 10 bases between the two germline ends.

The V and J genes are TRBV5-4 and TRBJ2-6; possibly TRBD2 for D (6 bases). CDR1 and CDR2 (germline): SGHNT, YYREEE (reference sequence). The CDR3 sequence is 18 residues long. The germline V and J ends were trimmed by 4 bases and 0 bases, with 17 bases remaining between them. The CDR3 DNA reads TGTGCCAGCAGCGGCTGGGACTGGGACGACTCTGGGGCCAACGTCCTGACTTTC. The encoded protein is CASSGWDWDDSGANVLTF. The full variable domain, with the rest looked up from reference TRBV5-4 and TRBJ2-6, is ETGVTQSPTHLIKTRGQQVTLRCSSQSGHNTVSWYQQALGQGPQFIFQYYREEENGRGNFPPRFSGLQFPNYSSELNVNALELDDSALYLCASSGWDWDDSGANVLTFGAGSRLTVL.

The V call is TRBV28, the J call TRBJ1-5; D is unresolved. In germline, CDR1 is MDHEN, CDR2 SYDVKM. The V gene lost 2 bases and the J gene lost 0 bases, with 2 bases spanning the gap. CDR3 size: 13 residues. CDR3 DNA sequence: TGTGCCAGCAGTTTACGTAGCAATCAGCCCCAGCATTTT. Translated, it gives CASSLRSNQPQHF. Together with reference TRBV28 and TRBJ1-5, the CDR3 gives the full variable domain: DVKVTQSSRYLVKRTGEKVFLECVQDMDHENMFWYRQDPGLGLRLIYFSYDVKMKEKGDIPEGYSVSREKKERFSLILESASTNQTSMYLCASSLRSNQPQHFGDGTRLSIL.

The chain joins TRBV7-2 to TRBJ2-5, with a tentative D call TRBD2 (6 bases). This CDR3 comprises 13 residues. Deletions cut 3 bases from V and 4 bases from J, with 9 bases between. In germline, CDR1 is SGHTA, CDR2 FQGNSA. CDR3 in amino acids: CASSFAGLETQYF. DNA of the CDR3: TGTGCCAGCAGCTTCGCGGGGTTAGAGACCCAGTACTTC.

The genes are TRBV6-2 or TRBV6-3 and TRBJ1-1, with D tentatively TRBD1 (6 bases). Germline V gene lookup returns CDR1 MNHEY and CDR2 SVGEGT. This CDR3 comprises 15 residues. Trimming took off 4 bases at V and 4 bases at J, with 16 bases between the two ends. DNA of the CDR3: TGTGCCAGCAGTTCCCAGGTGGGGGGCGGCACTGAAGCTTTCTTT. Its translation is CASSSQVGGGTEAFF.